This entry concerns a single T cell receptor beta chain. Its antigen is currently unknown. Libraries were made from TCR beta cDNA, and they carried unique molecular identifiers. The yield from about 1 to 10 million T cells was roughly 500,000 cDNA molecules in total. From the PCR reads, TCRdb called clonotypes with MiXCR, one entry per CDR3 protein. The sample lists 700,000 to 900,000 distinct CDR3 sequences; roughly 46% were seen once. This record belongs to a study of post-analysis software for immune sequencing data. Study-wide context: The disease courses covered relapsing-remitting, secondary progressive and progressive-relapsing multiple sclerosis.

Study observations and caveats: In patients, four to six TRBV segments were more frequent than in controls, with TRBV5-6, TRBV5-1 and TRBV20-1 among them. Patients with multiple sclerosis recorded significantly lower normalized Chao1 diversity than controls, the study found.

Deletions cut 0 bases from V and 4 bases from J, with 7 bases between. Looked up from germline, CDR1 is SQVTM and CDR2 is ANQGSEA. The CDR3 is 12 residues long. The chain carries TRBV29-1 and TRBJ2-7; D not resolved. The sample taken for sequencing was blood. The sequence was collected from a girl aged 10-17 years with multiple sclerosis. The DNA of the CDR3 is TGCAGCGTTGAAGAGTCCGGATACGAGCAGTACTTC. It codes for CSVEESGYEQYF.